This T cell receptor (beta chain) was obtained from a study of blood T cell repertoires in COVID-19. Study information: Both acute and convalescent COVID-19 samples were obtained from the United States, Italy and Spain. T cells, B-cell-depleted T cells, or PBMCs provided the cDNA or gDNA that served as material.

Germline values: CDR1 MGHRA, CDR2 YSYEKL. This CDR3 is built from 15 residues. Trimming at V came to 0 bases and at J to 4 bases, leaving 3 bases not matched to a gene. Authors' analysis steps: Amplified reference gene primers provided the basis for estimating nucleated cell counts. Only in-frame clones appear in the TCRdb table, and some are missing; sequencing was by immunoSEQ multiplex PCR. Clonal size and the V and J genes are those of that table, whereas D and trimming came from the DNA. Of approximately 70,000 clones listed, 87% are singletons. Patients from Seattle were sampled longitudinally, starting during active infection.

The clonotype was recovered from a woman in her forties or fifties with COVID-19, enrolled during active disease. The chain combines TRBV4-1 with TRBJ2-1, with 7 bases that match TRBD2. The source material was peripheral blood. CDR3 amino acids: CASSQEAGPYNEQFF. In DNA form, the CDR3 reads TGCGCCAGCAGCCAAGAAGCGGGGCCTTACAATGAGCAGTTCTTC.